This TCR beta chain derives from a study of blood T cell repertoires in COVID-19. Authors' analysis steps: Estimation of nucleated cell counts relied on the amplification of reference gene primers. Data came from immunoSEQ multiplex PCR; TCRdb stores just in-frame clones and leaves some out. For V, J and clone size, that table is used; D and trimming come from the DNA. The sample carries tens of thousands of clones, roughly 94% recorded once. CDR1 is MNHEY, CDR2 SVGEGT, per germline. The length of the CDR3 is 18 residues. V lost 0 bases, J lost 3 bases, and 13 bases stayed unmatched. This receptor was taken from a man between 70 and 80 years old with active COVID-19. This sequence joins TRBV6-2 or TRBV6-3 and TRBJ2-5, with TRBD2 identical over 7 bases. Sequencing was carried out using peripheral blood. CDR3 in amino acids: CASSYSMDRLTSEETQYF. The CDR3 nucleotides are TGTGCCAGCAGTTACTCGATGGATCGACTCACTAGCGAAGAGACCCAGTACTTC.